This TCR beta chain was profiled in a study of beta chain features in type 1 diabetes. The sequenced template was cDNA made from the entire isolated RNA. Assay used: immunoSEQ multiplex PCR; TCRdb lists only in-frame clones, some missing. The sample includes under 300,000 clones, approximately 13% of them seen just once. This clone was counted only a few times. Its antigen is not identified. Study-level results: A definitive answer on HLA type influencing TCRB rearrangement was not reached here. A closer apparent resemblance between naive, central memory and Treg TCRB repertoires was seen in patients than in healthy donors. Across all four CD4+ subsets, people with type 1 diabetes showed modestly shorter TCRB CDR3s.

V lost 7 bases, J lost 1 base, and 13 bases lay in between. The CDR3 has 14 residues. Germline CDR1 SQVTM, CDR2 ANQGSEA. The chain recombines TRBV29-1 with TRBJ2-2; D possibly corresponds to TRBD1 (5 bases). The sample consisted of naive CD4+ T cells from blood. The clonotype was recovered from a young man with type 1 diabetes. For the CDR3, the DNA is TGCAGCGCTCAGACAGCCCTGAACACCGGGGAGCTGTTTTTT. Protein product: CSAQTALNTGELFF.